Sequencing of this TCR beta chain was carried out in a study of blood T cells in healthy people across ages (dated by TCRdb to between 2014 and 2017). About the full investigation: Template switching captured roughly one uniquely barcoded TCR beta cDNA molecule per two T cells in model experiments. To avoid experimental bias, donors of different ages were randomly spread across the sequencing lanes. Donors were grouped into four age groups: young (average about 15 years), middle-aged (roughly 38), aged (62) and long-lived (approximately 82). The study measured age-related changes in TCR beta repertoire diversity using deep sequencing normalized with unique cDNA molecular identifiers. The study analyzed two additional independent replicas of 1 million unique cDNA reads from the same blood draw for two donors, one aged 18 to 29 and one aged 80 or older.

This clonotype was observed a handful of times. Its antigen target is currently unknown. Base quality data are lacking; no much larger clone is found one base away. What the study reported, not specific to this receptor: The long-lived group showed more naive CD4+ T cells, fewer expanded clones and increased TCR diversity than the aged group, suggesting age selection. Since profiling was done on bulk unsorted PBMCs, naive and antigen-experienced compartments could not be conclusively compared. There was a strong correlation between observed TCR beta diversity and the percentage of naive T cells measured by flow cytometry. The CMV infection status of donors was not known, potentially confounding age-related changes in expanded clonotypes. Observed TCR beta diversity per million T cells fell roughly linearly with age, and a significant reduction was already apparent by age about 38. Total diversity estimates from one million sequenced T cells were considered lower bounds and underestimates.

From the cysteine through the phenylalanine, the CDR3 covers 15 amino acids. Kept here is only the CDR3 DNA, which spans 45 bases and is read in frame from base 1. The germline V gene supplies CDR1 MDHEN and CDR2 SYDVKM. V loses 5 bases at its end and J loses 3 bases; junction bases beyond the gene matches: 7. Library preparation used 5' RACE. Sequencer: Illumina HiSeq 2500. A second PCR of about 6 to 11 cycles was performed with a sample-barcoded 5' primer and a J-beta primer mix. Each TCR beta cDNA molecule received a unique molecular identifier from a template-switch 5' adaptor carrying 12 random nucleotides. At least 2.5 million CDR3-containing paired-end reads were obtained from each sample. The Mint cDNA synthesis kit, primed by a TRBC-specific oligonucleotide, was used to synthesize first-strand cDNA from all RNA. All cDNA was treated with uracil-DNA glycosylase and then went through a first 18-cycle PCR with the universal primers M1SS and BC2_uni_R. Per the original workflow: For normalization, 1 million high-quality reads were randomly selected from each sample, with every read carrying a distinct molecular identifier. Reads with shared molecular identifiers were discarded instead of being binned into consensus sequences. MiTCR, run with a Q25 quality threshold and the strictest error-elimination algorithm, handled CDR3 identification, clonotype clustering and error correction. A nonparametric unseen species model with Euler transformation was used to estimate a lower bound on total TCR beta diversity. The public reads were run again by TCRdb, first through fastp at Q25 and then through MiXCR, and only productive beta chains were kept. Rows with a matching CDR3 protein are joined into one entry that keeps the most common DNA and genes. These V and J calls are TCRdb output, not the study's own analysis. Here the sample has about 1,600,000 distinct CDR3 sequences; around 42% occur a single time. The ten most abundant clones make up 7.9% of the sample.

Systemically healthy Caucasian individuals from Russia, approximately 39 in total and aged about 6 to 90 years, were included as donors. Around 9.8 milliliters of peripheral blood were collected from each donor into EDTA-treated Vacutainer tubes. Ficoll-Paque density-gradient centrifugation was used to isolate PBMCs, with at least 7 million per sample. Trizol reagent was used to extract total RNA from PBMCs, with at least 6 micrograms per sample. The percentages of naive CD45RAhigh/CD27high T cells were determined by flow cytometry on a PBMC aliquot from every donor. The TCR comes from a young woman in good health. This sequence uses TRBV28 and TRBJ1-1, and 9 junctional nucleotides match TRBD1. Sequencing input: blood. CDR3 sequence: CASSGRRTGDTEAFF. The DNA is TGTGCCAGCAGTGGGCGGAGGACAGGGGACACTGAAGCTTTCTTT.